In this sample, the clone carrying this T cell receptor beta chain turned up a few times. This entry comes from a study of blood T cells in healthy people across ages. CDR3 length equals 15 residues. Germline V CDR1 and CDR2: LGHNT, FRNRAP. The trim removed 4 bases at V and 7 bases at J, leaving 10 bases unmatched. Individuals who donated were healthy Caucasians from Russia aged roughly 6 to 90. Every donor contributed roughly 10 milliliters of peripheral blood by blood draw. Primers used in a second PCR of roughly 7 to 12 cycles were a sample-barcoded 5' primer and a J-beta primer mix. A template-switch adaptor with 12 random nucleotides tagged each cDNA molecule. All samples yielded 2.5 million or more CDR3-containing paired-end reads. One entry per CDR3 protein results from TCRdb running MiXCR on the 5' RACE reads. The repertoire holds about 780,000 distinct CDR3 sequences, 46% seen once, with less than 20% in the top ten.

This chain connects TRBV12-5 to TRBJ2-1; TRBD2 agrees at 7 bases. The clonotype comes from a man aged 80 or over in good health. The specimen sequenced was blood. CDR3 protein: CASGWNPGLKNEQFF. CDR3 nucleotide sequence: TGTGCTAGTGGTTGGAATCCGGGACTAAAGAATGAGCAGTTCTTC.